The rows below give T cell receptor beta chains drawn from one sample of a study of Ad26.COV2.S vaccination and SARS-CoV-2 variants. TCRdb keeps only in-frame clones here, not all; method: immunoSEQ multiplex PCR. Counted here are nearly 95,000 clones, roughly 84% occurring once; the ten biggest clones make up around a sixth. The specimen was peripheral blood, collected after recovery from COVID-19. All receptors come from a human donor who had recovered from COVID-19. Each CDR3 is given with its conserved first and last residue. A D gene is named only where the DNA matches it firmly. A clone size is listed for some rows: how often the clone was seen (once, few, many), or a class if it is expanded.

clone_size	cdr3_length	v_call	j_call	d_call	cdr3_nt	cdr3_aa
NA	15	TRBV27	TRBJ2-2	NA	TGTGCCAGCAGTTTTGAACCCATCAACACCGGGGAGCTGTTTTTT	CASSFEPINTGELFF
NA	13	TRBV19	TRBJ1-1	NA	TGTGCCAGTACCGTGGGGGCCCTTTCCCGGGCTTTCTTT	CASTVGALSRAFF
NA	14	TRBV5-1	TRBJ2-2	TRBD1	TGCGCCAGCAACGGACAGGGGTACACCGGGGAGCTGTTTTTT	CASNGQGYTGELFF
NA	14	TRBV2	TRBJ2-1	TRBD2	TGTGCCAGCTGGGACTACAGCTCCTACAATGAGCAGTTCTTC	CASWDYSSYNEQFF
NA	21	TRBV15	TRBJ2-3	NA	TGTGCCACCAGCAGAGACCAGCCCCTGGGGTCGTCTCTCAGTAGCACAGATACGCAGTATTTT	CATSRDQPLGSSLSSTDTQYF
NA	14	TRBV6-6	TRBJ1-1	NA	TGTGCCAGCAGAAAGGGGGAGGCCCTCCTTGAGGCTTTCTTT	CASRKGEALLEAFF
NA	15	TRBV7-8	TRBJ2-7	TRBD1	TGTGCCAGCAGCCCCCCGGGACAGTCATCCTACGAGCAGTACTTC	CASSPPGQSSYEQYF
NA	13	TRBV6-7	TRBJ2-7	NA	TGTGCCAGCAGTGAGGGAAAACTCTACGAGCAGTACTTC	CASSEGKLYEQYF
few	15	TRBV6-2/TRBV6-3	TRBJ1-5	NA	TGTGCCAGCAGTTTTCGGCCAGGGGAGAGTCAGCCCCAGCATTTT	CASSFRPGESQPQHF
NA	15	TRBV11-3	TRBJ2-7	TRBD2	TGTGCCAGCAGCTTAGGGGCGGCGGGAGAGAGCGAGCAGTACTTC	CASSLGAAGESEQYF
NA	13	TRBV19	TRBJ1-5	NA	TGTGCCAGTAGTATAGGTGCAGAGCAGCCCCAGCATTTT	CASSIGAEQPQHF
NA	16	TRBV3-1/TRBV3-2	TRBJ2-5	TRBD2	TGTGCCAGCAGCCAACTTCAGCGGGGGTCCCAAGAGACCCAGTACTTC	CASSQLQRGSQETQYF
NA	15	TRBV5-1	TRBJ1-1	NA	TGCGCCAGCAGCTTGGTCTTGGGGGAAGGAACTGAAGCTTTCTTT	CASSLVLGEGTEAFF
NA	14	TRBV20-1	TRBJ2-3	NA	TGCAGTGCTAGTAGTCGCGGTCACACAGATACGCAGTATTTT	CSASSRGHTDTQYF
NA	14	TRBV18	TRBJ2-6	NA	TGTGCCAGCTCACCACCTGGGGGGGCCAACGTCCTGACTTTC	CASSPPGGANVLTF
NA	14	TRBV5-4	TRBJ2-1	NA	TGTGCCAGCAGCCAGGGGACTGGCCAAAATGAGCAGTTCTTC	CASSQGTGQNEQFF
NA	17	TRBV19	TRBJ2-7	NA	TGTGCCAGTAGTATCGCTGCGGGGCAGCGGCCGGTCTACGAGCAGTACTTC	CASSIAAGQRPVYEQYF
NA	13	TRBV7-3	TRBJ2-5	NA	TGTGCCAGCAGCTATGGGGGGCGCGGGACCCAGTACTTC	CASSYGGRGTQYF
NA	14	TRBV6-6	TRBJ2-7	TRBD1	TGTGCCAGCAGTTACTCGGGACAGGGTTACGAGCAGTACTTC	CASSYSGQGYEQYF
NA	13	TRBV5-4	TRBJ2-7	NA	TGTGCCAGCAGCTTTGACCAATCCTACGAGCAGTACTTC	CASSFDQSYEQYF
NA	15	TRBV7-9	TRBJ1-1	TRBD1	TGTGCCAGCAGCTCGGAACAGGGGGCTAACACTGAAGCTTTCTTT	CASSSEQGANTEAFF
NA	11	TRBV24-1	TRBJ2-3	NA	TGTGCCACCAGTCAATCAGATACGCAGTATTTT	CATSQSDTQYF
NA	15	TRBV9	TRBJ1-6	TRBD1	TGTGCCAGCAGCGGCAGGGGGAATCGGGATTCACCCCTCCACTTT	CASSGRGNRDSPLHF
NA	14	TRBV7-8	TRBJ1-4	NA	TGTGCCAGCAGCTTTAACAGGGCTAATGAAAAACTGTTTTTT	CASSFNRANEKLFF
NA	14	TRBV2	TRBJ1-4	NA	TGTGCCAGCAGGAGGGGGGCGGCTAATGAAAAACTGTTTTTT	CASRRGAANEKLFF
NA	13	TRBV9	TRBJ1-2	NA	TGTGCCAGCAGCGCAGGGGTAACCTATGGCTACACCTTC	CASSAGVTYGYTF
NA	13	TRBV5-4	TRBJ1-2	NA	TGTGCCAGCAGCTTGGAGGACGCCTATGGCTACACCTTC	CASSLEDAYGYTF
NA	14	TRBV3-1/TRBV3-2	TRBJ2-1	NA	TGTGCCAGCAGCCAAGAGGGTAGCTGGAATGAGCAGTTCTTC	CASSQEGSWNEQFF
NA	14	TRBV25-1	TRBJ2-7	TRBD1	TGTGCCAGCAGTGCTCGAAGGGACAGCTACGAGCAGTACTTC	CASSARRDSYEQYF
NA	16	TRBV10-3	TRBJ2-7	TRBD1	TGTGCCATCAGTGAGTGGGGGACAGGGAGCTCCTACGAGCAGTACTTC	CAISEWGTGSSYEQYF
few	13	TRBV2	TRBJ1-5	NA	TGTGCCAGCAGACGGAACCTTAATCAGCCCCAGCATTTT	CASRRNLNQPQHF
NA	15	TRBV5-6	TRBJ1-3	NA	TGTGCCAGCACCTTGACTCTTTATGGTGGAAACACCATATATTTT	CASTLTLYGGNTIYF
NA	15	TRBV27	TRBJ2-3	NA	TGTGCCAGCAGTTTAGCGGACCGAATGTCAAATACGCAGTATTTT	CASSLADRMSNTQYF
NA	16	TRBV14	TRBJ2-2	NA	TGTGCCAGCAGCCGTCCCGCGGGGATTAACACCGGGGAGCTGTTTTTT	CASSRPAGINTGELFF
NA	15	TRBV7-2	TRBJ1-3	NA	TGTGCCAGCAGCTTAGAAGGGGTCTCTGGAAACACCATATATTTT	CASSLEGVSGNTIYF
few	15	TRBV19	TRBJ2-1	NA	TGTGCCAGTAGCATAGGGCCCAGCCTACAGAATGAGCAGTTCTTC	CASSIGPSLQNEQFF